These T cell receptor beta chains were read from a single sample in a study of long-term antiretroviral therapy in people with HIV. Sequenced by immunoSEQ multiplex PCR; TCRdb stores in-frame clones only, minus some. The data show about 28,000 clones, with approximately 91% seen just once and under 5.5% held by the top ten. The sample here was unsorted PBMCs, taken 3.1 years after starting antiretroviral therapy. Receptors originate from a young man with HIV. Each CDR3 is given with its conserved first and last residue.

V: TRBV18
J: TRBJ2-7
CDR3: CASSPPIGVEQYF

V: TRBV6-6
J: TRBJ2-5
CDR3: CASSFFGIGQETQYF

V: TRBV4-2
J: TRBJ2-1
CDR3: CASSQDPGGENEQFF

V: TRBV9
J: TRBJ1-6
CDR3: CASDNGGYSPLHF

V: TRBV7-7
J: TRBJ1-1
CDR3: CASSPMAHTEAFF

V: TRBV19
J: TRBJ2-2
CDR3: CASSPNRGGTGELFF

V: TRBV14
J: TRBJ1-6
CDR3: CASSQDDRENSPLHF

V: TRBV6-6
J: TRBJ2-1
CDR3: CASSLPQGWDEQFF

V: TRBV7-8
J: TRBJ1-1
CDR3: CASSLLDPRAEAFF

V: TRBV19
J: TRBJ2-1
CDR3: CASSMDGLAKTWGEQFF

V: TRBV4-2
J: TRBJ1-6
CDR3: CASSQDGGEWNSPLHF

V: TRBV7-2
J: TRBJ1-4
CDR3: CASSLAKTTNEKLFF

V: TRBV5-6
J: TRBJ2-7
CDR3: CASSQEIDYEQYF

V: TRBV4-3
J: TRBJ2-7
CDR3: CASSQDASGQYEQYF

V: TRBV9
J: TRBJ2-5
CDR3: CASSKQSQETQYF

V: TRBV7-8
J: TRBJ2-7
CDR3: CASSIGQGSYEQYF

V: TRBV7-9
J: TRBJ2-2
CDR3: CASSTNTGELFF

V: TRBV7-2
J: TRBJ2-7
CDR3: CASRKDGSYEQYF

V: TRBV5-1
J: TRBJ2-5
CDR3: CASSSTGTGQTQYF

V: TRBV5-6
J: TRBJ1-2
CDR3: CASSFTGVGYTF

V: TRBV9
J: TRBJ2-3
CDR3: CASSVGGGRGTDTQYF

V: TRBV4-3
J: NA
CDR3: CASSQGTGTDEQYF

V: TRBV11-3
J: TRBJ2-1
CDR3: CASSQGRGAQFF

V: TRBV18
J: TRBJ2-5
CDR3: CASSLTSGVGQETQYF

V: TRBV4-3
J: TRBJ2-1
CDR3: CASSQDRSMRGGYNEQFF

V: TRBV7-9
J: TRBJ1-2
CDR3: CASSPSGTANYGYTF

V: TRBV6-6
J: TRBJ2-7
CDR3: CASSAPGQGREQYF

V: TRBV18
J: TRBJ2-1
CDR3: CASSPPPGAAAFDEQFF

V: TRBV5-6
J: TRBJ1-2
CDR3: CASSLGGSMIYGYTF

V: TRBV4-3
J: TRBJ1-1
CDR3: CASSQDPPGDHTEAFF

V: TRBV7-3
J: TRBJ1-1
CDR3: CASSSRGGLGAFF

V: TRBV7-2
J: TRBJ2-1
CDR3: CASSPRIGGMGGFNNEQFF

V: TRBV28
J: TRBJ1-1
CDR3: CASNVGSTEAFF

V: TRBV14
J: TRBJ2-3
CDR3: CASSQNSGFPSDTQYF

V: TRBV10-3
J: TRBJ2-5
CDR3: CAISEFVGKETQYF

V: TRBV27
J: TRBJ1-5
CDR3: CASSLRGGYQPQHF

V: TRBV5-4
J: TRBJ2-2
CDR3: CASSLGSHLTGELFF

V: TRBV6-5
J: TRBJ2-7
CDR3: CASSKRTRSEQYF

V: TRBV19
J: TRBJ1-5
CDR3: CASSFGTGSYQPQHF

V: TRBV4-3
J: TRBJ2-5
CDR3: CASSQDVAWETQYF

V: TRBV21-1
J: TRBJ1-3
CDR3: CASSKMGLPARNTIYF

V: TRBV5-6
J: TRBJ1-1
CDR3: CASSLAGGRGTEAFF

V: TRBV18
J: TRBJ2-5
CDR3: CASSLGQEGETQYF

V: TRBV7-6
J: TRBJ1-2
CDR3: CASSPLQGLNYGYTF

V: TRBV7-9
J: TRBJ1-6
CDR3: CASSFVRGFNSPLHF

V: TRBV7-9
J: TRBJ2-7
CDR3: CASSLSYEQYF

V: TRBV2
J: TRBJ2-1
CDR3: CASSVRDEEQFF

V: TRBV7-2
J: TRBJ1-2
CDR3: CASSITVSYGYTF

V: TRBV4-3
J: TRBJ2-2
CDR3: CASSRGRDRGTGELFF

V: TRBV19
J: TRBJ1-5
CDR3: CASSARGAVYSNQPQHF

V: TRBV25-1
J: TRBJ2-1
CDR3: CASSDGASSYNEQFF

V: TRBV9
J: TRBJ2-1
CDR3: CASSGTIGTGTYNEQFF

V: TRBV7-9
J: TRBJ2-3
CDR3: CASRLDTQYF